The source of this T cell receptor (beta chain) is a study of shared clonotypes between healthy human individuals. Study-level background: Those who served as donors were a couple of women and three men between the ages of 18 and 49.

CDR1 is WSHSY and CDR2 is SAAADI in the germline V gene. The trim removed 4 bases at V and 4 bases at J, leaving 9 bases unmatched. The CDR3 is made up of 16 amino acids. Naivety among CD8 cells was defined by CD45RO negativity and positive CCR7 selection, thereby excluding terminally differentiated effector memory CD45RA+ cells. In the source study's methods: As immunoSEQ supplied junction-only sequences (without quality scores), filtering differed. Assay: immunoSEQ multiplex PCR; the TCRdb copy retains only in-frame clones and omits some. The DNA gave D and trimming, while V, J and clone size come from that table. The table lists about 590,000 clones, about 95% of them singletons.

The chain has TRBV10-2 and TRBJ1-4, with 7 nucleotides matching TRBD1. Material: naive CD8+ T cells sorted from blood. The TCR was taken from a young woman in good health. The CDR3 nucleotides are TGCGCCAGCAGTGGGAACACAGGGGCAATTAATGAAAAACTGTTTTTT. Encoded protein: CASSGNTGAINEKLFF.